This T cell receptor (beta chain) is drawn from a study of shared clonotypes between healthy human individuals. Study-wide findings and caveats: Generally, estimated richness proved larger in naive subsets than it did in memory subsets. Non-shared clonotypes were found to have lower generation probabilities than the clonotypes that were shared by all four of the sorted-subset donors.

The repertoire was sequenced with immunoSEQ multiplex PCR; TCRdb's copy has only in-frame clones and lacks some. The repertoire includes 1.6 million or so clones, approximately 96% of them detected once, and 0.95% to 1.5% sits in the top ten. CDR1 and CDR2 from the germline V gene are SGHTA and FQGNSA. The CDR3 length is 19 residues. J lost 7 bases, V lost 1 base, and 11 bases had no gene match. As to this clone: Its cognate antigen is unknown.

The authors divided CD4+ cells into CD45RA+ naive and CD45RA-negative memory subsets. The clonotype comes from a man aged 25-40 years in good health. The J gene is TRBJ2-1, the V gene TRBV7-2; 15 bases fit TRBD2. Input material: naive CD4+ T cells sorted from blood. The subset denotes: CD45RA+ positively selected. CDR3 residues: CASSLVFGTSGRLGNEQFF. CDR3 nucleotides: TGTGCCAGCAGCTTAGTTTTCGGGACTAGCGGGAGGTTAGGGAATGAGCAGTTCTTC.